Each of the 8 T cell receptor beta chains below was sequenced from the same sample in a study of vaccination and CD4 T cells after COVID-19 (dated by TCRdb to between 2022 and 2023). No antigen has been identified for these receptors. The sample's treatment or condition label, decoded: approximately 11-day PBMC culture with coronavirus spike peptide pools or control peptides (ViraFEST assay). CD4+ T cells from unexposed donors were collected before the COVID-19 pandemic (2011-2018). Receptor libraries were prepared by PCR. Sequencing relied on an Illumina iSeq 100. DNA from cultured CD4+ T cells underwent TCR sequencing with the Oncomine TCR Beta short-read assay at the Johns Hopkins FTIC core. Starting from the raw public reads, TCRdb applied fastp trimming at Q25, assembled clones with MiXCR and retained in-frame beta chains. Merged by CDR3 protein, the rows form single entries marked with the most common genes and DNA. This sample lists about 5,000 distinct CDR3 sequences; roughly 60% were detected once. Of the sample, around 34% is held by the ten largest clones.

The specimen was CD4+ T cells from blood, cultured in vitro. The receptors were gathered from a human donor in good health.

J is TRBJ2-3 and V is TRBV15, with D unresolved. Trimming stripped 1 base from V and 4 bases from J, with 9 bases between. This CDR3 has 14 residues. CDR1 LNHNV and CDR2 YYDKDF come from the germline V gene (reference sequence). Written as DNA, the CDR3 is TGTGCCACCAGCAGAGGTGGGGATTCAGATACGCAGTATTTT. Translation gives CATSRGGDSDTQYF.

This clonotype was seen only once. The chain joins TRBV20-1 to TRBJ1-1; TRBD1 agrees at 8 bases. The CDR3 loop spans 13 amino acids. The V segment lost 7 bases and the J segment 5 bases; nucleotides outside the gene matches: 9. Germline V gene data show CDR1 as DFQATT and CDR2 as SNEGSKA (reference sequence). CDR3 sequence: CSVTGGMVTEAFF. The CDR3 region has the DNA TGCAGTGTTACAGGGGGGATGGTGACTGAAGCTTTCTTT.

The gene calls are TRBV4-3 and TRBJ2-3; TRBD2 agrees at 9 bases. The germline CDR1 and CDR2 sequences are LGHNA and YSLEER. V was clipped by 0 bases and J by 4 bases; unmatched bases: 17. This CDR3 is 20 amino acids long. The CDR3 protein is CASSQDPPTSGSSYSDTQYF. In DNA, the CDR3 is TGCGCCAGCAGCCAAGATCCCCCGACTAGCGGATCGTCGTACTCAGATACGCAGTATTTT.

The V and J genes are TRBV19 and TRBJ2-3; a possible D gene is TRBD2 (7 bases). Germline V lookup: CDR1 LNHDA, CDR2 SQIVND (reference sequence). With 9 bases removed from V and 1 base from J, the gap between germline ends came to 11 bases. The CDR3 is 13 residues long. The CDR3 reads CASSGGRTDTQYF. The CDR3 bases are TGTGCCAGCTCCGGGGGGCGCACAGATACGCAGTATTTT.

CDR3 region: CASSLFRGSQETQYF. The CDR3 bases are TGCGCCAGCAGCTTGTTTCGGGGGAGCCAAGAGACCCAGTACTTC. J is TRBJ2-5 and V is TRBV5-1, with a weak D call TRBD2 (6 bases). Germline lookup yields CDR1 SGHRS and CDR2 YFSETQ. CDR3 length: 15 residues. V was shortened by 1 base and J by 1 base, with 11 bases between the two germline ends.

The chain carries TRBV7-6 and TRBJ1-1; TRBD1 matches at 7 bases. CDR1 and CDR2 from the germline V gene are SGHVS and FNYEAQ. CDR3 length: 16 residues. The trim removed 5 bases at V and 1 base at J, leaving 10 bases unmatched. The CDR3 DNA sequence: TGTGCCAGCAGCCCTGGGGGAAACAGGGGGAACACTGAAGCTTTCTTT. It is translated as CASSPGGNRGNTEAFF.

The chain employs TRBV2 and TRBJ1-2, with a possible D match to TRBD1 (5 bases). Per germline, CDR1 SNHLY and CDR2 FYNNEI. V gave up 6 bases and J gave up 5 bases, with 22 bases separating them. The CDR3 is made up of 16 amino acids. The CDR3 loop reads CASSPGGFSREYGYTF. CDR3 in DNA: TGTGCCAGCAGCCCCGGGGGGTTCTCTCGGGAATATGGCTACACCTTC. Full variable domain (rest looked up from reference TRBV2 and TRBJ1-2): EPEVTQTPSHQVTQMGQEVILRCVPISNHLYFYWYRQILGQKVEFLVSFYNNEISEKSEIFDDQFSVERPDGSNFTLKIRSTKLEDSAMYFCASSPGGFSREYGYTFGSGTRLTVV.

The chain uses TRBV6-1 and TRBJ2-2; no clear D gene. Trimming pared 5 bases from V and 6 bases from J, leaving 7 bases between. From germline, CDR1 is MNHNS and CDR2 SASEGT. The CDR3 is made up of 12 amino acids. In nucleotides, the CDR3 is TGTGCCAGCAGTCTTAGTGCCGGGGAGCTGTTTTTT. Protein: CASSLSAGELFF.